Below, one T cell receptor (beta chain) is given with its context. How the authors handled the data: Amplification of reference gene primers was used by the study to estimate nucleated cell counts. Generated by immunoSEQ multiplex PCR, the TCRdb table keeps only in-frame clones and is missing some. V and J calls and clone size follow that table, whereas D and trimming were derived from the DNA. The sample consists of about 49,000 clones, under 90% of them appearing once. This record belongs to a study of blood T cell repertoires in COVID-19. About the study: T cells, B-cell-depleted T cells, or PBMCs provided the cDNA or gDNA that served as material.

Per germline, CDR1 SGHTA and CDR2 FQGTGA. V lost 2 bases and J lost 5; bases outside the gene matches: 5. This CDR3 contains 14 residues. Patients at the Seattle site were enrolled during active infection and followed longitudinally. Sequencing used peripheral blood. This TCR derives from a woman of 80 years or more with COVID-19, enrolled during active disease. The chain carries TRBV7-3 and TRBJ2-7, with TRBD1 matching over 8 bases. Here the CDR3 DNA reads TGTGCCAGCAGCTTAGGAGACAGGGGTCACGAGCAGTACTTC. Its protein product is CASSLGDRGHEQYF.